This entry concerns a single T cell receptor beta chain. Its antigen remains unknown. The source of the sample is a study of CD8+ T cells in alopecia areata. Study-wide results and caveats: Affected scalp, especially in alopecia totalis/universalis, had a higher clonality than normal scalp did. Normal-skin resident alphabeta T cells also appear among scalp sample sequences.

Treatment noted: oral pan-JAK inhibitor, 5-10 mg twice daily. Specimens obtained from alopecia areata patients comprised lesional scalp punch biopsies and peripheral blood. The sequencing template was cDNA reverse transcribed from extracted RNA. Sequencing was performed with immunoSEQ multiplex PCR; in TCRdb, only in-frame clones are kept and a portion is missing. The profile shows about 200,000 clones, under 70% of them singletons. Trimming took 5 bases from V and 1 from J; bases not matched to a gene: 6. The CDR3 consists of 14 residues. Germline CDR1 reads GTSNPN; CDR2 reads SVGIG (reference sequence).

Specimen: CD4+ T cells sorted from blood, collected at week 4, from a patient treated with tofacitinib. This clonotype was obtained from a human donor with alopecia areata. This chain connects TRBV30 to TRBJ1-1, with TRBD1 identical over 8 bases. CDR3 sequence: CAWQGASRNTEAFF. CDR3 DNA: TGTGCCTGGCAGGGGGCTAGTAGGAACACTGAAGCTTTCTTT.